One and the same sample provided the 17 T cell receptor beta chains below, sequenced in a study of early T cells in non-severe SARS-CoV-2 infection. TCRdb processed the 5' RACE reads anew with MiXCR; each CDR3 protein has one entry. The table records more than 90,000 distinct CDR3 sequences, about 11% of them present only once. Material for sequencing was whole blood. These receptors were collected from an adult who was a healthcare worker with PCR-confirmed SARS-CoV-2 infection or an uninfected control (not recorded which).

The CDR3 is CSARAPQTNTEAFF. CDR3 DNA: TGCAGTGCTAGAGCTCCACAAACGAACACTGAAGCTTTCTTT. The chain employs TRBV20-1 and TRBJ1-1, with unresolved D. This CDR3 is built from 14 residues. CDR1 and CDR2 from the germline V gene are DFQATT and SNEGSKA (reference sequence). The V end lost 1 base, the J end lost 1 base, and 10 bases lay between the germline ends.

This clonotype was picked up many times. The chain carries TRBV20-1 and TRBJ1-5, with 8 bases identical to TRBD1. Germline V gene data show CDR1 as DFQATT and CDR2 as SNEGSKA (reference sequence). The CDR3 totals 15 residues. V lost 1 base and J lost 6; bases outside the gene matches: 8. The CDR3 DNA is TGCAGTGCTAGAGCGTGGCAGGGGGCGAGTCAGCCCCAGCATTTT. This translates into CSARAWQGASQPQHF.

The V gene is TRBV6-1, the J gene TRBJ2-2; 8 nucleotides line up with TRBD2. Trimming took 6 bases from V and 3 from J; bases not matched to a gene: 6. CDR3 length: 15 amino acids. Per germline, CDR1 MNHNS and CDR2 SASEGT. The CDR3 reads CASRRAGAYTGELFF. CDR3 coding DNA: TGTGCCAGCAGGAGAGCGGGAGCTTACACCGGGGAGCTGTTTTTT.

In its sample, this clonotype was seen many times. This sequence joins TRBV2 and TRBJ2-5, with D uncertain. Germline assignment: CDR1 SNHLY and CDR2 FYNNEI. V was pared by 2 bases and J by 2 bases, with 9 bases between. The CDR3 totals 14 residues. The CDR3 sequence: CASSETFLQETQYF. CDR3 DNA sequence: TGTGCCAGCAGTGAAACTTTTCTACAAGAGACCCAGTACTTC.

This clonotype was recorded at least ten times. V gene TRBV25-1 combines with J gene TRBJ2-2, with D unresolved. Germline V CDR1 and CDR2: MGHDK, SYGVNS. V lost 3 bases and J lost 6, with 8 bases in between. The CDR3 length is 13 residues. The CDR3 reads CASSEVWSGELFF. The CDR3 DNA is TGTGCCAGCAGTGAGGTGTGGTCCGGGGAGCTGTTTTTT.

This clonotype was counted at least ten times. This CDR3 reads CASTRPGTLGLSEKLFF. The CDR3 DNA follows: TGTGCCAGCACCCGCCCTGGGACTCTGGGGCTTAGTGAAAAACTGTTTTTT. The V and J genes are TRBV2 and TRBJ1-4, with D perhaps TRBD1 (5 bases). The V gene lost 7 bases and the J gene lost 7 bases, with 25 bases spanning the gap. The CDR3 runs to 17 residues. Germline V gene sequence: CDR1 SNHLY, CDR2 FYNNEI.

As regards this clonotype: A much larger clone is a single base away; this may be a read error. The gene calls are TRBV7-9 and TRBJ2-3; the D gene is possibly TRBD2 (5 bases). CDR3 size: 17 residues. The ends were cut back, 5 bases at V and 3 bases at J, with 21 bases in the middle. CDR1 and CDR2 from the germline V gene are SEHNR and FQNEAQ (reference sequence). The CDR3 sequence is CASSQAIGGQETDTQYF. The CDR3 nucleotides are TGTGCCAGCAGCCAAGCCATCGGCGGGCAGGAAACAGATACGCAGTATTTT. The full variable domain, completed using reference TRBV7-9 and TRBJ2-3, is DTGVSQNPRHKITKRGQNVTFRCDPISEHNRLYWYRQTLGQGPEFLTYFQNEAQLEKSRLLSDRFSAERPKGSFSTLEIQRTEQGDSAMYLCASSQAIGGQETDTQYFGPGTRLTVL.

This clonotype has at least ten counts. The rearrangement uses TRBV11-3 and TRBJ2-3; a possible D gene is TRBD1 (5 bases). CDR3 length: 13 amino acids. Germline CDR1 reads SGHNT; CDR2 reads YENEEA. Trimming took 3 bases from V and 4 from J, leaving 8 bases between them. The chain's CDR3 is CASSLQGADTQYF. In DNA, the CDR3 is TGTGCCAGCAGCTTGCAGGGTGCAGATACGCAGTATTTT.

This chain links TRBV6-2 or TRBV6-3 with TRBJ2-4; D call uncertain. V was cut by 6 bases and J by 13 bases, with 16 bases left in between. The CDR3 loop spans 12 amino acids. Germline V lookup: CDR1 MNHEY, CDR2 SVGEGT. The CDR3 DNA follows: TGTGCCAGCAGGACCTCACAGAGTTCCCAGTACTTC. Protein: CASRTSQSSQYF.

The genes are TRBV10-3 and TRBJ1-5, with TRBD1 identical over 8 bases. The CDR3 extends over 17 amino acids. The germline V gene encodes CDR1 ENHRY and CDR2 SYGVKD. The V and J ends lost 0 bases and 4 bases, in that order; junction bases with no gene match: 8. This CDR3 reads CAISESVDRAKNQPQHF. The CDR3 DNA is TGTGCCATCAGTGAGTCGGTGGACAGGGCGAAAAATCAGCCCCAGCATTTT.

This clonotype appeared many times. This sequence joins TRBV2 and TRBJ1-1, with D maybe TRBD1 (6 bases). The CDR3 length is 16 residues. Looked up from germline, CDR1 is SNHLY and CDR2 is FYNNEI. With 4 bases removed from V and 7 bases from J, the gap between germline ends came to 22 bases. CDR3 bases: TGTGCCAGCAGTGTCGGGAGGACAGTCTCCGTGGGTGAAGCTTTCTTT. Translating gives CASSVGRTVSVGEAFF.

Ten or more counts support this clonotype. This chain links TRBV5-1 with TRBJ2-7, with 10 positions matching TRBD1. The CDR3 is made up of 15 amino acids. The J segment lost 2 bases and the V segment lost 8 bases, leaving 10 bases of the junction unmatched. CDR1 is SGHRS and CDR2 is YFSETQ in the germline V gene. The CDR3 protein is CASQITGTGAYEQYF. For the CDR3, the DNA is TGCGCCAGTCAAATTACCGGGACAGGGGCCTACGAGCAGTACTTC.

This clonotype came up a few times. This chain's CDR3 is CSARRGYNQPQHF. CDR3 DNA: TGCAGTGCTAGACGAGGGTACAATCAGCCCCAGCATTTT. This sequence joins TRBV20-1 and TRBJ1-5; D gene uncertain. Trimming took 2 bases from V and 3 from J, leaving 8 bases between them. The CDR3 runs to 13 residues. Germline V gene data show CDR1 as DFQATT and CDR2 as SNEGSKA (reference sequence).

This clonotype was recorded at least ten times. CDR3 nucleotides: TGTGCCAGCAGCCTTACCGGGACAGGGCTCTATGAGCAGTTCTTC. It specifies CASSLTGTGLYEQFF. V gene TRBV7-6 combines with J gene TRBJ2-1; 9 bases agree with TRBD1. Trimming took 5 bases from V and 8 from J; bases not matched to a gene: 10. Looked up from germline, CDR1 is SGHVS and CDR2 is FNYEAQ. The CDR3 is 15 residues long.

In this sample, this clonotype turned up many times. The rearrangement links TRBV7-2 to TRBJ2-6; D is possibly TRBD2 (6 bases). Germline V gene sequence: CDR1 SGHTA, CDR2 FQGNSA. This CDR3 region has 18 residues. Trimming removed 5 bases at V and 1 base at J, with 18 bases between. The CDR3 region has the DNA TGTGCCAGCAGCCCTAAGACCGGGAGCAGTTCTGGGGCCAACGTCCTGACTTTC. Translated, it gives CASSPKTGSSSGANVLTF. The full variable domain, rest sourced from reference TRBV7-2 and TRBJ2-6, is GAGVSQSPSNKVTEKGKDVELRCDPISGHTALYWYRQSLGQGLEFLIYFQGNSAPDKSGLPSDRFSAERTGGSVSTLTIQRTQQEDSAVYLCASSPKTGSSSGANVLTFGAGSRLTVL.

There are many counts of this clonotype. The chain joins TRBV6-6 to TRBJ2-1; 9 bases align to TRBD2. The germline CDR1 and CDR2 sequences are MNHNY and SVGAGI (reference sequence). This CDR3 is built from 15 residues. The J segment lost 10 bases and the V segment lost 0 bases, leaving 7 bases of the junction unmatched. The CDR3 nucleotides read TGTGCCAGCAGTTACTCGGTAGCGGGGGTCTGGGAGCAGTTCTTC. Its protein product is CASSYSVAGVWEQFF.

In this sample, this clonotype turned up a few times. This chain joins TRBV13 and TRBJ2-2, with a tentative D call TRBD1 (5 bases). The CDR3 has 14 residues. Per the germline V gene, CDR1 is PRHDT and CDR2 is FYEKMQ (reference sequence). Trimming shortened V by 4 bases and J by 3 bases, and 9 bases separated the two germline ends. In DNA, the CDR3 is TGTGCCAGCAGCTCGACAGTTTACACCGGGGAGCTGTTTTTT. Protein product: CASSSTVYTGELFF.